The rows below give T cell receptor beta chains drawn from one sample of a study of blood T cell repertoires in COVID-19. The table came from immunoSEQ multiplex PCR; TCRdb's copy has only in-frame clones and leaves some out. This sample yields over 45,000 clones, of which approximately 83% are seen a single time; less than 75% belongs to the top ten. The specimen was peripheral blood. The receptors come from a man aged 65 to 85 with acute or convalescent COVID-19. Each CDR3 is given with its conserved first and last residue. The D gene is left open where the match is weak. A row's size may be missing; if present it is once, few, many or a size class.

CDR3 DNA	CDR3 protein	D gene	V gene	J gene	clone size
TGTGCCAGCAGCTTAAGGTCCAGGGAAGAGACCCAGTACTTC	CASSLRSREETQYF	-	TRBV7-2	TRBJ2-5	-
TGTGCCAGCAGCCAAGATGGGTCGGTTAGGACAGCCGAATATGAAAAACTGTTTTTT	CASSQDGSVRTAEYEKLFF	-	TRBV4-2	TRBJ1-4	-
TGTGCCAGCAGCCCCATCGGACTGGGCCTAGGGGAGCAGTACTTC	CASSPIGLGLGEQYF	-	TRBV4-2	TRBJ2-7	-
TGCGCCAGCAGCTTGGCTCCTTCTAGCACAGATACGCAGTATTTT	CASSLAPSSTDTQYF	-	TRBV5-1	TRBJ2-3	few
TGTGCCAGCAGCGCATTATACACAGGTGAAGCTTTCTTT	CASSALYTGEAFF	-	TRBV11-2	TRBJ1-1	-
TGTGCCAGCAGTACTCTGGGGAGGAACTTC	CASSTLGRNF	-	TRBV21-1	TRBJ2-7	-
TGCGCCAGCAGCTTGGAGGGACAGGGTCTGACCGGGGAGCTGTTTTTT	CASSLEGQGLTGELFF	TRBD1	TRBV5-1	TRBJ2-2	-
TGTGCCACCAGCAGAGTCCTTTCGTCTAGCGGGAGGGCCGAGCCAGATACGCAGTATTTT	CATSRVLSSSGRAEPDTQYF	TRBD2	TRBV15	TRBJ2-3	-
TGTGCCAGCAGTGAAGCAAGCAACTATGGCTACACCTTC	CASSEASNYGYTF	-	TRBV6-1	TRBJ1-2	-
TGCAGCGAATCCACACCGCTCACATCTGAAGCTTTCTTT	CSESTPLTSEAFF	-	TRBV29-1	TRBJ1-1	-
TGTGCCAGCAGCCAGCGGGAGGGCACAGATACGCAGTATTTT	CASSQREGTDTQYF	TRBD2	TRBV11-1	TRBJ2-3	-
TGTGCCAGCAGCGCCAACAGGGCTGAGACCCAGTACTTC	CASSANRAETQYF	-	TRBV5-5	TRBJ2-5	-
TGTGCCAGCAGCTCTACTCCCGGTGGTGAGCAGTTCTTC	CASSSTPGGEQFF	-	TRBV7-3	TRBJ2-1	-
TGTGCCAGCAGCCAAGATTCGAGGAGGGGGCGAGGCACAGATACGCAGTATTTT	CASSQDSRRGRGTDTQYF	-	TRBV3-1/TRBV3-2	TRBJ2-3	-
TGTGCCAGCAGACACGAGGCCGGACAGAACACTGAAGCTTTCTTT	CASRHEAGQNTEAFF	-	TRBV7-2	TRBJ1-1	-
TGTGCCAGCAGTGGGTCCAGGGACGAGCAGTACTTC	CASSGSRDEQYF	-	TRBV2	TRBJ2-7	once
TGTGCCAGCTTGAGCGGCAGGCTCAACACTGAAGCTTTCTTT	CASLSGRLNTEAFF	-	TRBV5-8	TRBJ1-1	-
TGTGCCATCAGTGAGTCTACGGTTAATAATTCACCCCTCCACTTT	CAISESTVNNSPLHF	-	TRBV10-3	TRBJ1-6	once
TGTGCCAGCAGCTTGGGACTAGCGGGGAGTTACGAGCAGTACTTC	CASSLGLAGSYEQYF	TRBD2	TRBV7-3	TRBJ2-7	many
TGTGCCTGGAGTGTGAGAGTGGGAGCGAAAGGGACTGAAGCTTTCTTT	CAWSVRVGAKGTEAFF	-	TRBV30	TRBJ1-1	-
TGTGCCAGCAGGGCCGGGATTTTGAACACCGGGGAGCTGTTTTTT	CASRAGILNTGELFF	-	TRBV9	TRBJ2-2	-
TGTGCCATCAGTCGTGGGCAGGGATACCAGCCCCAGCATTTT	CAISRGQGYQPQHF	-	TRBV10-3	TRBJ1-5	-
TGTGCCAGCGAGTCGGGGGGCGGTCAGCCCCAGCATTTT	CASESGGGQPQHF	-	TRBV19	TRBJ1-5	-
TGCAGCGTTGGAGGACTGACCTCCTACGAGCAGTACTTC	CSVGGLTSYEQYF	-	TRBV29-1	TRBJ2-7	-
TGTGCCAGCAGCCAATTTAGAAACACTGAAGCTTTCTTT	CASSQFRNTEAFF	-	TRBV16	TRBJ1-1	-
TGTGCCAGCAAACAGGGAGAAATGGATACGCAGTATTTT	CASKQGEMDTQYF	-	TRBV11-3	TRBJ2-3	-
TGTGCCAGCAGCCAACAAGCGGGGGAACAAGAGACCCAGTACTTC	CASSQQAGEQETQYF	TRBD2	TRBV3-1/TRBV3-2	TRBJ2-5	-
TGCGCCAGCAGCTTGGGAGGACTACTAGGGGAGACCCAGTACTTC	CASSLGGLLGETQYF	-	TRBV5-1	TRBJ2-5	-
TGTGCCAGTAGTATGTTGCAGACTTATGGCTACACCTTC	CASSMLQTYGYTF	-	TRBV19	TRBJ1-2	-
TGTGCCAGTAGTATAGATCAGGCCGTAGAGACTGAAGCTTTCTTT	CASSIDQAVETEAFF	-	TRBV19	TRBJ1-1	-
TGTGCCAGCAGCCAAGACCGTCAAGAGACCCAGTACTTC	CASSQDRQETQYF	-	TRBV3-1/TRBV3-2	TRBJ2-5	-
TGTGCCAGCAGTTTATATGGAGGTGATGAGCAGTTCTTC	CASSLYGGDEQFF	-	TRBV12-3/TRBV12-4	TRBJ2-1	-
TGTGCCACCTCTACTAGCGACCAAGAGACCCAGTACTTC	CATSTSDQETQYF	TRBD2	TRBV19	TRBJ2-5	few
TGTGCCAGTAGCCTTTCCAGCAATCAGCCCCAGCATTTT	CASSLSSNQPQHF	-	TRBV19	TRBJ1-5	once
TGTGCCAGCTGCATAAAAGGGGCTACCGGGGAGCTGTTTTTT	CASCIKGATGELFF	-	TRBV6-5	TRBJ2-2	-
TGCGCCAGCAGCCTGCTTGGGGCGCGTTTTAATGAAAAACTGTTTTTT	CASSLLGARFNEKLFF	-	TRBV5-1	TRBJ1-4	-
TGTGCCAGCTCACCCGGGACATCGGGGGGCTACACCTTC	CASSPGTSGGYTF	-	TRBV18	TRBJ1-2	few
TGTGCCAGCTCACCAGGGACAGTCAATCAGCCCCAGCATTTT	CASSPGTVNQPQHF	TRBD1	TRBV18	TRBJ1-5	-
TGTGCCAGCAGCTCCCGACAGCTAGCCAAAAACATTCAGTACTTC	CASSSRQLAKNIQYF	-	TRBV9	TRBJ2-4	-
TGTGCCAGCAGCTTAGCCGGGGATTCCTACAATGAGCAGTTCTTC	CASSLAGDSYNEQFF	-	TRBV7-2	TRBJ2-1	-
TGTGCCAGCTCACCCCTCGCCCTAGCGGGAGGTGATACGCAGTATTTT	CASSPLALAGGDTQYF	TRBD2	TRBV18	TRBJ2-3	-
TGTGCCATCAGTTCTACACTAGGACAGGTAGAAGCTTTCTTT	CAISSTLGQVEAFF	TRBD1	TRBV10-3	TRBJ1-1	-
TGTGCCAGTAGACCCAGGGGGCGAAACTCGGGAGGCGAGCAGTTCTTC	CASRPRGRNSGGEQFF	-	TRBV19	TRBJ2-1	-
TGTGCCATCAGTGACTCTTCCTACAATGAGCAGTTCTTC	CAISDSSYNEQFF	-	TRBV10-3	TRBJ2-1	-
TGTGCCAGCAGCCAAGATTCAACGGGGACAGGGGCTTTTGTAACAGATACGCAGTATTTT	CASSQDSTGTGAFVTDTQYF	TRBD1	TRBV3-1/TRBV3-2	TRBJ2-3	-
TGTGCCAGCAGTTCCCCCGGACAGGTAGGATACGAGCAGTACTTC	CASSSPGQVGYEQYF	TRBD1	TRBV6-2/TRBV6-3	TRBJ2-7	-
TGTGCCAGCAGCTTAGCCTTAAGCGGGGGTACGCAGTATTTT	CASSLALSGGTQYF	TRBD2	TRBV7-2	TRBJ2-3	-
TGTGCCAGCAGCAAGACTAGCGGCCAAGAGACCCAGTACTTC	CASSKTSGQETQYF	TRBD2	TRBV7-2	TRBJ2-5	once
TGTGCCAGCAGCCCAGCGGGGAGCTCCTACAATGAGCAGTTCTTC	CASSPAGSSYNEQFF	TRBD2	TRBV3-1/TRBV3-2	TRBJ2-1	-
TGTGCCAGCAGCGTAGGCGGGGGCGTGAACAATGAGCAGTTCTTC	CASSVGGGVNNEQFF	-	TRBV9	TRBJ2-1	-
TGTGCCACCAGCAGAGAGGGACAGGGGAACACTGAAGCTTTCTTT	CATSREGQGNTEAFF	TRBD1	TRBV15	TRBJ1-1	-
TGTGCCAGCAGCCACGGGGGCTCTGGGGCCAACGTCCTGACTTTC	CASSHGGSGANVLTF	-	TRBV4-2	TRBJ2-6	-
TGTGCCAGCACCAGAGCGGGAGAAACCGGGGAGCTGTTTTTT	CASTRAGETGELFF	TRBD2	TRBV25-1	TRBJ2-2	-
TGTGCCAGCTCAGAAAGACCGGGACAGGGGTCGTCCGAGCAGTACTTC	CASSERPGQGSSEQYF	TRBD1	TRBV18	TRBJ2-7	-
TGTGCCTGGGGGTGGCGGGAGGGACGCGAGCAGTACTTC	CAWGWREGREQYF	TRBD2	TRBV30	TRBJ2-7	-